The T cell receptor (beta chain) under discussion was sequenced for a study of T cell repertoires in cytomegalovirus infection. Study as a whole: Both a matching HLA type and CMV infection were indicated by public TCR beta signatures.

TCRdb analysed the reads with MiXCR anew, one entry per CDR3 protein. The sample includes tens of thousands of distinct CDR3 sequences, just under 4% of them seen just once. Germline V gene data show CDR1 as MNHNY and CDR2 as SVGAGI (reference sequence). Unmatched junction bases numbered 6, after V lost 5 bases and J lost 2 bases. This CDR3 comprises 15 residues. This clonotype came up many times. The source material was PBMCs. The chain is built from TRBV6-6 and TRBJ2-1; 7 bases are a match to TRBD1. This receptor was taken from a human donor in good health (CMV status not recorded). Some clones in this sample may be carry-over from other donors' samples. The CDR3 is CASSQRQGPYNEQFF. DNA for the CDR3: TGTGCCAGCAGTCAACGACAGGGCCCCTACAATGAGCAGTTCTTC.